This is a list of T cell receptor beta chains from one sample in a study of response to subunit inactivated influenza vaccine. TCRdb reanalysed the RT-PCR reads using MiXCR and keeps one entry per CDR3 protein. This sample has roughly 520,000 distinct CDR3 sequences, with 25% found just once. Material: CD4+ T cells sorted from PBMCs, obtained 4 to 6 days after vaccination. Receptors originate from a middle-aged man who received an inactivated influenza vaccine. CDR3s include the opening cysteine and the closing phenylalanine or tryptophan. Fields, in order: J gene, V gene, clone size, CDR3 protein. Clone size, where shown, is once, few, many, or a class for clones that have expanded.

>TRBJ1-5|TRBV6-2/TRBV6-3|.
CASSYHRQGIGNQPQHF
>TRBJ2-3|TRBV29-1|.
CSVSPRQGRSTDTQYF
>TRBJ1-4|TRBV7-8|.
CASSLGTEEKLFF
>TRBJ1-2|TRBV12-3/TRBV12-4|.
CASSFRTLTF
>TRBJ1-4|TRBV6-4|.
CASEEYNEKLFF
>TRBJ2-3|TRBV5-1|.
CASSFQGQGPDTQYF
>TRBJ2-2|TRBV6-1|few
CASSAPGTGVSGELFF
>TRBJ2-7|TRBV5-1|.
CASSPDRGEYEQYF
>TRBJ2-7|TRBV4-3|once
CASSQVLAGAYEQYF
>TRBJ2-7|TRBV11-2|.
CASSLVFAGTGTFYEQYF
>TRBJ1-3|TRBV12-3/TRBV12-4|few
CASSLSAGNTIYF
>TRBJ2-3|TRBV20-1|.
CSARDLVTSGRGTDTQYF
>TRBJ2-3|TRBV5-1|few
CASSLAGTGRTDTQYF
>TRBJ2-7|TRBV4-3|.
CASSQGSGQLYEQYF
>TRBJ1-4|TRBV12-3/TRBV12-4|.
CASSLSAVEKLFF
>TRBJ2-5|TRBV18|.
CASSGASGNQETQYF
>TRBJ2-3|TRBV5-4|.
CASSTETSTDTQYF
>TRBJ2-7|TRBV10-3|few
CAIRGTGPHEQYF
>TRBJ2-1|TRBV14|.
CASSHLAGKYNEQFF
>TRBJ2-2|TRBV20-1|once
CCARRGGPPMNTGELFF
>TRBJ1-1|TRBV29-1|few
CITSPMETNTEAFF
>TRBJ1-2|TRBV20-1|.
CSEILPGRLGYTF
>TRBJ2-7|TRBV7-8|many
CASSKDLYEQYF
>TRBJ2-1|TRBV12-3/TRBV12-4|.
CASITAGGSYNEQFF
>TRBJ1-5|TRBV27|.
CASSLSPSGGRQPQHF
>TRBJ2-6|TRBV10-3|.
CAIRQGAEGANVLTF
>TRBJ2-7|TRBV10-3|few
CAIRVQAGANEQYF
>TRBJ2-5|TRBV6-2/TRBV6-3|.
CASSYGRVQETQYF
>TRBJ2-7|TRBV7-9|.
CASSYRQGPAYEQYF
>TRBJ2-7|TRBV20-1|few
CSASDHSYAYEQYF
>TRBJ1-4|TRBV29-1|.
CSVEGGRHEKLFF
>TRBJ2-2|TRBV6-1|few
CASSQTVTGNTGELFF
>TRBJ2-7|TRBV12-3/TRBV12-4|.
CASSPSGIPYEQYF
>TRBJ2-7|TRBV6-1|few
CASSINRVPGEQYF
>TRBJ2-5|TRBV6-2/TRBV6-3|once
CASSYSTESQETQYF
>TRBJ2-1|TRBV5-1|.
CASSYGRDNEQFF
>TRBJ2-2|TRBV28|few
CASSLFAPGLNTGELFF
>TRBJ1-6|TRBV12-3/TRBV12-4|few
CASSLGDFLKRASPLHF
>TRBJ2-1|TRBV28|.
CASTAAGTGINEQFF
>TRBJ1-1|TRBV20-1|.
CSASPITGATEAFF
>TRBJ2-7|TRBV29-1|.
CSVEGGPPTYEQYF
>TRBJ2-3|TRBV9|few
CASSVEVAGLAGDTQYF
>TRBJ2-5|TRBV5-1|few
CASSTGRALETQYF
>TRBJ1-1|TRBV10-2|.
CASRDGSNTEAFF
>TRBJ2-3|TRBV12-3/TRBV12-4|.
CASSFLAGNTDTQCF
>TRBJ2-5|TRBV6-2/TRBV6-3|few
CASSLSSGQFPGQETQYF
>TRBJ1-2|TRBV7-9|.
CASSLEQGAYYTF
>TRBJ2-3|TRBV5-1|.
CASGDGASTDTQYF
>TRBJ2-7|TRBV10-2|few
CASNGQGATYEQYF
>TRBJ2-3|TRBV20-1|few
CSARDGGPTDTQYF
>TRBJ2-1|TRBV28|few
CASSLSLYEQFF